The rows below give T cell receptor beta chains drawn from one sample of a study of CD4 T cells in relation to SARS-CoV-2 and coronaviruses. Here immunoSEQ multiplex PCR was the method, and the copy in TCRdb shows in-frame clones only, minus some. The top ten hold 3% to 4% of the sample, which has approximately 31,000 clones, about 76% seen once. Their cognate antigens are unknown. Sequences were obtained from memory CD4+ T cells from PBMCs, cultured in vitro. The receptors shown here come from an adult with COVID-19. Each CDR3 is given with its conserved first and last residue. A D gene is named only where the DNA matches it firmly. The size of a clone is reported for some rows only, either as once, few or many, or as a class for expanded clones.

TGTGCCATCAGTCCCGGGACTAGCGGGATCGGCACAGATACGCAGTATTTT	CAISPGTSGIGTDTQYF	TRBV10-3	TRBJ2-3	.	17	TRBD2
TGTGCCAGCAGCGGGGAGAGGCGGGGGTACAATGAGCAGTTCTTC	CASSGERRGYNEQFF	TRBV7-9	TRBJ2-1	.	15	TRBD2
TGTGCCAGCAGCCGGGGTTTTTATAATTCACCCCTCCACTTT	CASSRGFYNSPLHF	TRBV6-5	TRBJ1-6	.	14	.
TGCAGTGCTTGGGCCGTCGGACTATACACCTTC	CSAWAVGLYTF	TRBV20-1	TRBJ1-2	.	11	.
TGTGCCAGTAGTATGGACAGGACCTACGAGCAGTACTTC	CASSMDRTYEQYF	TRBV19	TRBJ2-7	.	13	TRBD1
TGCGCCAGCAGCCGGACAGGTTTCTCTGGAAACACCATATATTTT	CASSRTGFSGNTIYF	TRBV4-1	TRBJ1-3	.	15	TRBD1
TGTGCCAGCAGTGTTAGCGGGAGCGAGACCCAGTACTTC	CASSVSGSETQYF	TRBV28	TRBJ2-5	.	13	TRBD2
TGCGCCAGCAGCCAAGGTATGGGGGGGAAACTGTTTTTT	CASSQGMGGKLFF	TRBV4-1	TRBJ1-4	once	13	.
TGTGCCAGCAGCTTGGGCCGAGCCATGAACACTGAAGCTTTCTTT	CASSLGRAMNTEAFF	TRBV5-4	TRBJ1-1	.	15	.
TGTGCCAGCAGCGCCCTGACAGCTAGTGAAGCTTTCTTT	CASSALTASEAFF	TRBV5-5	TRBJ1-1	.	13	.
TGTGCCAGCAAGGGACTGACGTCTGAGCAGTACTTC	CASKGLTSEQYF	TRBV28	TRBJ2-7	.	12	.
TGTGCCAGCAGTGTCCCGGGACAGGGGCACTACGAGCAGTACTTC	CASSVPGQGHYEQYF	TRBV28	TRBJ2-7	.	15	TRBD1
TGTGCCAGCTCACCACCGCTAGCGGGAGGCGGAGAGCAGTTCTTC	CASSPPLAGGGEQFF	TRBV18	TRBJ2-1	.	15	TRBD2
TGTGCCAGCAGGGGGTCGGGCACCTATGAGCAGTTCTTC	CASRGSGTYEQFF	TRBV6-5	TRBJ2-1	few	13	.
TGCGCCAGCAGCTTGGTATCCCCAACCATCCCATCTAACTACGAGCAGTACTTC	CASSLVSPTIPSNYEQYF	TRBV5-1	TRBJ2-7	.	18	.
TGCAGTGCTAGTCGGACAGGGGGCTACGAGCAGTACTTC	CSASRTGGYEQYF	TRBV20-1	TRBJ2-7	.	13	TRBD1
TGTGCCAGCAGCTTGGATGCGGGAGGGCCGGGTGAGCAGTACTTC	CASSLDAGGPGEQYF	TRBV5-4	TRBJ2-7	.	15	TRBD2
TGTGCCAGAAGGGACATCTCTGGGGCCAACGTCCTGACTTTC	CARRDISGANVLTF	TRBV2	TRBJ2-6	.	14	.
TGTGCCAGCAGCCTTGGAACCCGGTTTGTGACAGATACGCAGTATTTT	CASSLGTRFVTDTQYF	TRBV9	TRBJ2-3	.	16	.
TGTGCCAGCAGCGGACGGACAGGGACCTACGAGCAGTACTTC	CASSGRTGTYEQYF	TRBV5-4	TRBJ2-7	few	14	TRBD1
TGTGCCAGCAGCGGGGATGTTAGGCAGTTCTTC	CASSGDVRQFF	TRBV2	TRBJ2-1	.	11	.
TGTGCCAGCACTTCCATTAAGTCAAATGAAAAACTGTTTTTT	CASTSIKSNEKLFF	TRBV2	TRBJ1-4	.	14	.
TGTGCCAGCAGTGTACGGGACAGGCGTTACGAGCAGTACTTC	CASSVRDRRYEQYF	TRBV27	TRBJ2-7	.	14	TRBD1
TGCGCCAGCAGCCTAAATAATTCACCCCTCCACTTT	CASSLNNSPLHF	TRBV5-1	TRBJ1-6	.	12	.
TGTGCCAGCTCACCCTCCGGGACAGGGATCTACGAGCAGTACTTC	CASSPSGTGIYEQYF	TRBV18	TRBJ2-7	.	15	TRBD1
TGTGCCAGCAGCCCCGGGGGCTACAATAATTCACCCCTCCACTTT	CASSPGGYNNSPLHF	TRBV6-5	TRBJ1-6	medium-sized	15	.
TGTGCCAGCGGTAAGGTCTTCCCTTCGACCCAGTACTTC	CASGKVFPSTQYF	TRBV19	TRBJ2-5	.	13	.